The 32 T cell receptor beta chains below were found in one sample sequenced in a study of blood T cells in healthy people across ages. Using a J-beta primer mix together with a sample-barcoded 5' primer, a second PCR was run for 7 to 11 cycles. TCRdb ran MiXCR on the 5' RACE reads and lists one entry per CDR3 protein. The repertoire consists of about 570,000 distinct CDR3 sequences, with roughly 28% occurring once and the leading ten covering about 18%. The sequenced sample was blood. These receptors originate from a woman in her 70s in good health.

A few counts support this clonotype. J is TRBJ2-3 and V is TRBV5-1; the D gene is possibly TRBD1 (6 bases). Trimming removed 5 bases at V and 5 bases at J, with 18 bases between. Germline CDR1 reads SGHRS; CDR2 reads YFSETQ. This CDR3 has 15 amino acids. DNA for the CDR3: TGCGCCAGCAGAACCTCAGGGGCCAGCGGAGATACGCAGTATTTT. Protein sequence: CASRTSGASGDTQYF.

The chain couples TRBV12-3 or TRBV12-4 to TRBJ2-2, with no clear D. With 4 bases removed from V and 3 bases from J, the gap between germline ends came to 18 bases. This CDR3 region has 17 residues. The CDR3 bases are TGTGCCAGCAGTTGGCTTTCAAAACTAAGACACACCGGGGAGCTGTTTTTT. Translated, it gives CASSWLSKLRHTGELFF.

This clonotype was counted a few times. This rearrangement joins TRBV29-1 to TRBJ2-1, with a weak D call TRBD2 (6 bases). The CDR3 spans 12 residues. Per the germline V gene, CDR1 is SQVTM and CDR2 is ANQGSEA. V was pared by 4 bases and J by 3 bases, with 7 bases between. The CDR3 DNA follows: TGCAGCGTTGGGGGAGGCTACAATGAGCAGTTCTTC. Amino acids: CSVGGGYNEQFF.

V and J are TRBV11-1 and TRBJ2-7; D is possibly TRBD2 (5 bases). V was trimmed by 6 bases and J by 2 bases, leaving 11 bases between them. This CDR3 is built from 13 residues. CDR1 and CDR2 (germline): SGHAT, FQDESV (reference sequence). CDR3 amino acids: CASRGLSPYEQYF. The CDR3 DNA follows: TGTGCCAGCAGAGGACTCTCCCCCTACGAGCAGTACTTC.

This clonotype turned up a few times. Given the absence of the conserved phenylalanine or tryptophan at the CDR3 end, a read error is likely. The V and J genes are TRBV6-5 and TRBJ2-1, with D hard to call. With 6 bases removed from V and 3 bases from J, the gap between germline ends came to 9 bases. The CDR3 totals 13 residues. Germline CDR1 is MNHEY and CDR2 is SVGAGI. CDR3 nucleotides: TGTGCCAGCAGGGTGGGCCACTACAATGAGCAGTTCCTC. It codes for CASRVGHYNEQFL.

This clonotype was recorded a few times. The rearrangement links TRBV20-1 to TRBJ2-7; 9 positions agree with TRBD2. V lost 5 bases, J lost 5 bases, and 10 bases stayed unmatched. CDR1 DFQATT and CDR2 SNEGSKA come from the germline V gene (reference sequence). The CDR3 extends over 14 amino acids. DNA for the CDR3: TGCAGTGCTTCTATTAGCGGGGGCTCGAACGAGCAGTACTTC. The encoded protein is CSASISGGSNEQYF.

This clonotype was seen many times. The V call is TRBV9, the J call TRBJ2-7, with TRBD2 identical over 9 bases. The CDR3 contains 15 residues. Germline V gene sequence: CDR1 SGDLS, CDR2 YYNGEE. The V segment lost 3 bases and the J segment 2 bases; nucleotides outside the gene matches: 6. The CDR3 nucleotides read TGTGCCAGCAGCGAAGGCGGGGGGGGCGCCTACGAGCAGTACTTC. Protein product: CASSEGGGGAYEQYF.

This clonotype was observed a few times. Germline is not matched at one junction end, which may reflect a read error. This rearrangement joins TRBV28 to TRBJ2-7; 8 nucleotides match TRBD1. There are 14 residues in the CDR3. Germline V CDR1 and CDR2: MDHEN, SYDVKM. The CDR3 loop is CASSRTGSGYGQYF. In DNA form, the CDR3 reads TGTGCCAGCAGTAGGACAGGGAGCGGCTACGGGCAGTACTTC. The full variable domain, completed using reference TRBV28 and TRBJ2-7, is DVKVTQSSRYLVKRTGEKVFLECVQDMDHENMFWYRQDPGLGLRLIYFSYDVKMKEKGDIPEGYSVSREKKERFSLILESASTNQTSMYLCASSRTGSGYGQYFGPGTRLTVT.

The V call is TRBV18, the J call TRBJ2-7, with 8 bases aligning to TRBD1. The CDR3 has 17 amino acids. V lost 3 bases to trimming and J lost 3 bases; unmatched junction nucleotides: 13. CDR1 and CDR2 (germline): KGHSH, LQKENI. Here the CDR3 DNA reads TGTGCCAGCTCACCTCTATTACCCGGACAGGGTGTCTACGAGCAGTACTTC. This codes for CASSPLLPGQGVYEQYF.

V and J are TRBV10-3 and TRBJ1-5; 8 nucleotides line up with TRBD1. The CDR3 has 15 residues. Germline CDR1 is ENHRY and CDR2 is SYGVKD. V was pared by 5 bases and J by 1 base, with 4 bases of the junction left unmatched. The CDR3 sequence: CAISTTGESNQPQHF. CDR3 in DNA: TGTGCCATCAGTACGACAGGGGAGAGCAATCAGCCCCAGCATTTT.

The sample holds many counts of this clonotype. The chain combines TRBV6-2 or TRBV6-3 with TRBJ2-5; no clear D. The germline CDR1 and CDR2 sequences are MNHEY and SVGEGT. The CDR3 extends over 15 amino acids. V was clipped by 5 bases and J by 4 bases, with 17 bases between them. The CDR3 here is CASSRPSPTGETQYF. CDR3 DNA sequence: TGTGCCAGCAGTCGTCCCAGCCCCACCGGAGAGACCCAGTACTTC.

This clonotype occurred many times. V and J are TRBV5-5 and TRBJ2-5; D uncertain. The CDR3 is 13 amino acids. Looked up from germline, CDR1 is SGHKS and CDR2 is YYEKEE (reference sequence). Trimming took 1 base from V and 11 from J, leaving 15 bases between them. The chain's CDR3 is CASSLFYLYEQYF. For the CDR3, the DNA is TGTGCCAGCAGCTTGTTCTACCTCTATGAGCAGTACTTC. Full variable domain (missing parts from reference TRBV5-5 and TRBJ2-5): DAGVTQSPTHLIKTRGQQVTLRCSPISGHKSVSWYQQVLGQGPQFIFQYYEKEERGRGNFPDRFSARQFPNYSSELNVNALLLGDSALYLCASSLFYLYEQYFGPGTRLLVL.

The table lists this clonotype with a few counts. The chain uses TRBV6-1 and TRBJ1-5; D not resolved. The germline V gene encodes CDR1 MNHNS and CDR2 SASEGT. Trimming left V 5 bases short and J 6 bases short, with 8 bases between. CDR3 length equals 12 residues. The CDR3 DNA reads TGTGCCAGCAGTTCAACAGCTCAGCCCCAGCATTTT. Translated, it gives CASSSTAQPQHF.

The chain has TRBV5-1 and TRBJ1-4; the D is unclear. Per germline, CDR1 SGHRS and CDR2 YFSETQ. V was shortened by 4 bases and J by 10 bases, with 20 bases between the two germline ends. This CDR3 has 15 amino acids. The CDR3 DNA is TGCGCCAGCAGCACGACTGGAGCAAGAGGTGGAAAACTGTTTTTT. This encodes CASSTTGARGGKLFF.

This clonotype was seen only a few times. J is TRBJ1-2 and V is TRBV7-2, with no clear D. Germline assignment: CDR1 SGHTA and CDR2 FQGNSA. CDR3 length: 13 residues. With 1 base removed from V and 5 bases from J, the gap between germline ends came to 8 bases. CDR3 region: CASSLVEQYGYTF. The CDR3 coding sequence is TGTGCCAGCAGCTTAGTTGAGCAATATGGCTACACCTTC.

About this clonotype: This could be a read error, since a much larger clone is one nucleotide away. The chain uses TRBV12-3 or TRBV12-4 and TRBJ1-5; 9 bases line up with TRBD1. The J call may be wrong; the DNA end is better matched by TRBJ2-3. CDR3 size: 15 residues. CDR3 coding DNA: TGTGCCAGCAGTCACGGGACAGGGAGAAGCCAGCCCCAGTATTTT. Its protein is CASSHGTGRSQPQYF.

This sequence joins TRBV10-3 and TRBJ1-1; perhaps TRBD1 as D (6 bases). The ends were cut back, 3 bases at V and 4 bases at J, with 9 bases in the middle. This CDR3 contains 13 residues. The germline V gene has CDR1 ENHRY and CDR2 SYGVKD. The CDR3 reads CAISDQGPTEAFF. The DNA for the CDR3 is TGTGCCATCAGTGATCAGGGGCCCACTGAAGCTTTCTTT.

J is TRBJ2-3 and V is TRBV3-1, with 12 bases lining up with TRBD2. The CDR3 consists of 17 residues. V lost 2 bases and J lost 6; bases outside the gene matches: 9. Germline CDR1 is LGHDT and CDR2 is YNNKEL (reference sequence). The chain's CDR3 is CASSQSLAGGKIDTQYF. As DNA, the CDR3 is TGTGCCAGCAGCCAAAGTCTAGCGGGGGGGAAGATTGATACGCAGTATTTT.

This clonotype was counted a few times. The chain links TRBV18 to TRBJ2-7; no reliable D call. Deletions cut 3 bases from V and 0 bases from J, with 12 bases between. This CDR3 is built from 15 residues. The germline gives CDR1 KGHSH, CDR2 LQKENI. The CDR3 loop reads CASSPVTVSSYEQYF. For the CDR3, the DNA is TGTGCCAGCTCACCCGTGACGGTGAGCTCCTACGAGCAGTACTTC.

J is TRBJ2-1 and V is TRBV2; D might be TRBD1 (6 bases). The better agreement between TRBJ2-5 and the DNA end casts doubt on the J call. The CDR3 extends over 16 amino acids. Germline CDR1 and CDR2: SNHLY and FYNNEI. CDR3 nucleotides: TGTGCCAGCATGACTGGTCTCGGCAGGGGAATAGAGACCCAGTACTTC. It encodes CASMTGLGRGIETQYF.

This clonotype came up many times. The V and J genes are TRBV29-1 and TRBJ2-5; no reliable D call. Trimming took 6 bases from V and 2 from J, leaving 4 bases between them. This CDR3 comprises 10 residues. The germline V gene encodes CDR1 SQVTM and CDR2 ANQGSEA. CDR3 amino acids: CSVAQETQYF. Here the CDR3 DNA reads TGCAGCGTCGCTCAAGAGACCCAGTACTTC.

This chain joins TRBV7-2 and TRBJ2-5, with unresolved D. The J call may not be correct, given that the DNA end is closer to TRBJ2-7. The CDR3 sequence is 13 residues long. The germline V gene encodes CDR1 SGHTA and CDR2 FQGNSA. The CDR3 sequence is CASTIKGSYEQYF. CDR3 coding DNA: TGTGCCAGCACCATTAAAGGGTCCTACGAGCAGTACTTC.

The CDR3 protein is CASSQGTVNTEAFF. The CDR3 DNA is TGCGCCAGCAGCCAGGGGACCGTCAACACTGAAGCTTTCTTT. The chain employs TRBV4-3 and TRBJ1-1; D may be TRBD1 (5 bases). Looked up from germline, CDR1 is LGHNA and CDR2 is YSLEER. This CDR3 contains 14 residues. With 3 bases removed from V and 2 bases from J, the gap between germline ends came to 10 bases.

This clonotype turned up a few times. The chain is built from TRBV7-9 and TRBJ1-1, with 10 bases identical to TRBD1. The CDR3 is 15 residues long. V lost 5 bases to trimming and J lost 5 bases; unmatched junction nucleotides: 8. Per germline, CDR1 SEHNR and CDR2 FQNEAQ (reference sequence). The CDR3 nucleotides read TGTGCCAGCAGCACCAGACAGGGGGCAGTTACTGAAGCTTTCTTT. Residues: CASSTRQGAVTEAFF.

This clonotype was recorded only once. J is TRBJ1-1 and V is TRBV9, with D uncertain. This CDR3 is 14 amino acids long. Trimming cost V 4 bases and J 3 bases, with 13 bases left between them. Germline V gene lookup returns CDR1 SGDLS and CDR2 YYNGEE. CDR3: CASSISGAHTEAFF. The CDR3 DNA reads as TGTGCCAGCAGCATTTCAGGAGCACACACTGAAGCTTTCTTT.

The rearrangement joins TRBV5-1 to TRBJ2-7, with 10 bases identical to TRBD2. After removal of 2 bases from V and 4 bases from J, the junction contained 9 bases not matched to a gene. This CDR3 is built from 16 residues. CDR1 is SGHRS, CDR2 YFSETQ, per germline. CDR3 sequence: CASSFGTSGDIYEQYF. DNA for the CDR3: TGCGCCAGCAGCTTTGGTACTAGCGGGGATATTTACGAGCAGTACTTC.

Of note for this clonotype: A read error may produce the germline difference seen at one junction end. V is TRBV19 and J is TRBJ1-3; no definite D call. CDR3 length equals 11 residues. Germline lookup yields CDR1 LNHDA and CDR2 SQIVND (reference sequence). The CDR3 region is CASGIGNTIYF. The CDR3 nucleotides are TGTGCCAGTGGTATCGGAAACACCATATATTTT.

This clonotype was seen a few times. The chain recombines TRBV4-3 with TRBJ1-5, with 7 bases aligning to TRBD1. This CDR3 has 13 residues. Looked up from germline, CDR1 is LGHNA and CDR2 is YSLEER. V was pared by 6 bases and J by 3 bases, with 2 bases of the junction left unmatched. The CDR3 region has the DNA TGCGCCAGCAGAGACAGGGACAATCAGCCCCAGCATTTT. It translates to CASRDRDNQPQHF.

A word on this clonotype: A much larger clone lies one base from this, so it may be a read error. This CDR3 reads CASSFLDYTEALF. The CDR3 coding sequence is TGTGCCAGCAGTTTCCTAGATTACACTGAAGCTTTGTTT. The chain employs TRBV6-6 and TRBJ1-1; D not certain. The germline CDR1 and CDR2 sequences are MNHNY and SVGAGI (reference sequence). The CDR3 has 13 residues.

The rearrangement links TRBV2 to TRBJ2-5; maybe TRBD1 (5 bases). The DNA matches TRBJ2-1 better at its end, which makes the J call doubtful. This CDR3 contains 13 residues. The germline V gene has CDR1 SNHLY and CDR2 FYNNEI. CDR3 sequence reads: CASTLGPYNEQFF. The CDR3 DNA follows: TGTGCCAGCACCCTGGGGCCCTACAATGAGCAGTTCTTC.

This chain connects TRBV10-3 to TRBJ2-3, with a possible D match to TRBD1 (6 bases). The germline V gene has CDR1 ENHRY and CDR2 SYGVKD. The CDR3 runs to 17 residues. The V end was cut by 5 bases, the J end by 2 bases, with 20 bases between. The CDR3 region has the DNA TGTGCCATCAGTCCAGGGGTGGGTGAGGAAGTCACAGATACGCAGTATTTT. Translating gives CAISPGVGEEVTDTQYF.

The chain recombines TRBV6-9 with TRBJ2-7; the match to TRBD2 covers 8 bases. Per the germline V gene, CDR1 is MNHGY and CDR2 is SVAAGI. This CDR3 is built from 15 residues. The V and J ends lost 7 bases and 5 bases, in that order; junction bases with no gene match: 13. CDR3 sequence reads: CASILLSRGGDEQYF. Written as DNA, the CDR3 is TGTGCCAGCATTCTACTTAGCCGGGGGGGGGACGAGCAGTACTTC.